These 16 T cell receptor beta chains were all obtained from the same sample, sequenced in a study of OX40 agonist ivuxolimab in advanced cancers. Profiled with immunoSEQ multiplex PCR; TCRdb holds only in-frame clones, not every one. The table records roughly 43,000 clones, about 86% of them present only once. The source was CD4+ or CD8+ T cells sorted from blood, collected in a trial of the OX40 agonist ivuxolimab. These TCRs come from an adult with an advanced solid tumor such as melanoma, head and neck, liver or kidney cancer.

The chain combines TRBV11-2 with TRBJ2-2; D unclear. CDR3 size: 13 residues. Trimming removed 5 bases at V and 9 bases at J, with 13 bases between. Per germline, CDR1 SGHAT and CDR2 FQNNGV. The DNA of the CDR3 is TGTGCCAGCAGCCCCGTTGGTTACCGGGAGCTGTTTTTT. Protein product: CASSPVGYRELFF.

The genes are TRBV6-6 and TRBJ2-7; 7 nucleotides align to TRBD2. The CDR3 extends over 16 amino acids. J was trimmed by 1 base and V by 0 bases; bases with no gene match: 6. CDR1 is MNHNY and CDR2 is SVGAGI in the germline V gene (reference sequence). Here the CDR3 DNA reads TGTGCCAGCAGTTACTCGGGAGGGGTCTATTCCTACGAGCAGTACTTC. It encodes CASSYSGGVYSYEQYF.

The rearrangement uses TRBV5-1 and TRBJ2-7; tentatively, D is TRBD1 (5 bases). The V end lost 0 bases, the J end lost 5 bases, and 12 bases lay between the germline ends. This CDR3 has 14 amino acids. Per germline, CDR1 SGHRS and CDR2 YFSETQ. The CDR3 loop reads CASSLGLGDDEQYF. CDR3 DNA: TGCGCCAGCAGCTTGGGGTTAGGGGATGACGAGCAGTACTTC. Filled out from reference TRBV5-1 and TRBJ2-7, the complete variable domain reads KAGVTQTPRYLIKTRGQQVTLSCSPISGHRSVSWYQQTPGQGLQFLFEYFSETQRNKGNFPGRFSGRQFSNSRSEMNVSTLELGDSALYLCASSLGLGDDEQYFGPGTRLTVT.

CDR3 loop: CASSVPSGRVSNEQFF. The CDR3 DNA follows: TGTGCCAGCAGCGTCCCTAGCGGGAGGGTCTCCAATGAGCAGTTCTTC. This sequence joins TRBV9 and TRBJ2-1; 12 bases agree with TRBD2. The CDR3 has 16 amino acids. Germline loops: CDR1 SGDLS, CDR2 YYNGEE. The junction had 6 bases not matched to a gene; V was cut back by 2 bases and J by 6 bases.

This sequence joins TRBV9 and TRBJ2-2, with 9 positions matching TRBD1. Trimming took 3 bases from V and 7 from J; bases not matched to a gene: 4. There are 14 residues in the CDR3. Germline loops: CDR1 SGDLS, CDR2 YYNGEE. CDR3 DNA sequence: TGTGCCAGCAGCGCGACAGGGGGTAGCGGGGAGCTGTTTTTT. Amino acid sequence: CASSATGGSGELFF.

The rearrangement links TRBV19 to TRBJ2-2; 8 positions agree with TRBD1. Germline V lookup: CDR1 LNHDA, CDR2 SQIVND (reference sequence). Losses at the gene ends were 1 base for V and 7 bases for J; bases not matched to a gene: 11. The CDR3 runs to 17 residues. The DNA for the CDR3 is TGTGCCAGTAGTATAGGTTCCAGGGGGCTGATTATCGGGGAGCTGTTTTTT. Amino acids: CASSIGSRGLIIGELFF. The full variable domain, completed using reference TRBV19 and TRBJ2-2, is DGGITQSPKYLFRKEGQNVTLSCEQNLNHDAMYWYRQDPGQGLRLIYYSQIVNDFQKGDIAEGYSVSREKKESFPLTVTSAQKNPTAFYLCASSIGSRGLIIGELFFGEGSRLTVL.

This chain joins TRBV10-2 and TRBJ2-1; D tentatively reads TRBD1 or TRBD2 (5 bases each). The V end lost 7 bases, the J end lost 6 bases, and 10 bases lay between the germline ends. CDR3 length: 12 residues. Per the germline V gene, CDR1 is WSHSY and CDR2 is SAAADI. The CDR3 coding sequence is TGCGCCAGCACTCGGGACCTCAATGAGCAGTTCTTC. This gives the protein CASTRDLNEQFF.

The chain recombines TRBV30 with TRBJ2-2, with 7 bases aligning to TRBD1. Germline V gene data show CDR1 as GTSNPN and CDR2 as SVGIG (reference sequence). The CDR3 has 14 amino acids. Trimming cost V 4 bases and J 4 bases; bases outside gene matches: 6. The CDR3: CAWNKQGPTGELFF. CDR3 DNA sequence: TGTGCCTGGAACAAACAGGGGCCCACCGGGGAGCTGTTTTTT.

This clone was recorded once. J is TRBJ2-2 and V is TRBV6-1, with 9 bases that match TRBD1. After removal of 10 bases from V and 6 bases from J, the junction contained 6 bases not matched to a gene. The germline V gene encodes CDR1 MNHNS and CDR2 SASEGT. This CDR3 is built from 13 residues. In DNA, the CDR3 is TGTGCCACCTCCCGGACAGGGGCCGGGGAGCTGTTTTTT. Translation: CATSRTGAGELFF.

This chain links TRBV28 with TRBJ2-2, with 9 bases lining up with TRBD2. The V gene's germline CDR1 is MDHEN and CDR2 SYDVKM. The V segment lost 7 bases and the J segment 2 bases; nucleotides outside the gene matches: 11. This CDR3 contains 17 residues. The CDR3 nucleotides read TGTGCCAGCATCGACGGAGGGCTAGCGGGAAACACCGGGGAGCTGTTTTTT. This codes for CASIDGGLAGNTGELFF.

The CDR3 DNA reads as TGTGCCAGCAGCAAACGAGTACTAGCTAATTGCTACGAGCAGTACTTC. This codes for CASSKRVLANCYEQYF. J is TRBJ2-5 and V is TRBV21-1; the table's D call of TRBD2 was not tested on the DNA. The end of the DNA fits TRBJ2-7 better, so the J call may be wrong. TRBV21-1 is recorded as a pseudogene. CDR3 size: 16 residues.

This sequence joins TRBV5-4 and TRBJ2-1; 8 positions match TRBD2. The germline CDR1 and CDR2 sequences are SGHNT and YYREEE (reference sequence). J gave up 5 bases and V 4 bases, and 8 bases lay outside the gene matches. The CDR3 extends over 15 amino acids. The CDR3 DNA reads TGTGCCAGCAGCGTCGCGGGGGGCTTTAACAATGAGCAGTTCTTC. The encoded protein is CASSVAGGFNNEQFF.

In this sample, this clone turned up once. An end of the junction differs from the germline gene, which may be a read error. The V and J genes are TRBV5-3 and TRBJ1-4, with 7 positions matching TRBD1. TRBV5-3 is identified as an open reading frame with a role that is uncertain. This CDR3 comprises 15 residues. Here the CDR3 DNA reads TGTGCCAGCAGCTCCAACAGGGGAATAGACGAAAAACTGTTTTTT. This encodes CASSSNRGIDEKLFF.

The V gene is TRBV19, the J gene TRBJ2-7; tentatively, D is TRBD2 (5 bases). From germline, CDR1 is LNHDA and CDR2 SQIVND (reference sequence). V was trimmed by 5 bases and J by 6 bases, leaving 14 bases between them. The CDR3 sequence is 13 residues long. The CDR3 spells CASSPERGGEQYF. The CDR3 nucleotides read TGTGCCAGTAGTCCTGAGAGAGGAGGCGAGCAGTACTTC.

This clone turned up a few times. The chain is built from TRBV7-9 and TRBJ2-3; 12 bases align to TRBD2. This CDR3 region has 18 residues. V was clipped by 5 bases and J by 0 bases; unmatched bases: 9. Germline lookup yields CDR1 SEHNR and CDR2 FQNEAQ (reference sequence). The CDR3: CASSLGRTSGASTDTQYF. CDR3 bases: TGTGCCAGCAGCCTCGGAAGGACTAGCGGGGCTAGCACAGATACGCAGTATTTT.

The rearrangement links TRBV7-9 to TRBJ2-7, with a possible D match to TRBD2 (6 bases). Germline V gives CDR1 SEHNR, CDR2 FQNEAQ (reference sequence). The CDR3 is made up of 14 amino acids. Trimming left V 3 bases short and J 1 base short, with 10 bases between. CDR3 coding DNA: TGTGCCAGCAGCTTTCCCGGAGGGTCCTACGAGCAGTACTTC. It yields the protein CASSFPGGSYEQYF.